One and the same sample provided the 13 T cell receptor beta chains below, sequenced in a study of T cell repertoires in aging, cancer and after chemotherapy. TCR beta rearrangements were amplified from peripheral blood genomic DNA. TRB rearrangements spanning V, D and J were amplified using mixed TRB-A/B primers. MiXCR, run by TCRdb on the multiplex PCR reads, gives a single entry per CDR3 protein. Counted here are about 500 distinct CDR3 sequences, approximately 36% occurring once; the ten biggest clones make up around four fifths. Sequencing input: blood. These receptors originate from a human donor with a blood cancer.

A few counts support this clonotype. The rearrangement links TRBV5-5 to TRBJ1-3; D call uncertain. This CDR3 spans 14 amino acids. The V and J ends lost 1 base and 4 bases respectively, with 9 bases between them. Germline values: CDR1 SGHKS, CDR2 YYEKEE (reference sequence). In DNA form, the CDR3 reads TGTGCCAGCAGCTTGACATTTGAAGGAAACACCATATATTTT. Its protein is CASSLTFEGNTIYF.

This chain uses TRBV2 with TRBJ1-2; D is unclear. This CDR3 comprises 11 residues. Germline assignment: CDR1 SNHLY and CDR2 FYNNEI. V shed 8 bases and J shed 7 bases, with 11 bases lying between them. CDR3 in amino acids: CASRSAGGYTF. The CDR3 bases are TGTGCCAGCCGGAGTGCGGGTGGCTACACCTTC.

The chain is built from TRBV29-1 and TRBJ1-2; 9 positions match TRBD1. This CDR3 is built from 13 residues. Germline trimming cut 8 bases from V and 5 bases from J; bases unmatched to any gene: 9. Germline assignment: CDR1 SQVTM and CDR2 ANQGSEA. The CDR3 spells CSTGQGGGYGYTF. For the CDR3, the DNA is TGCAGCACGGGACAGGGTGGGGGTTATGGCTACACCTTC. Combining the CDR3 with reference TRBV29-1 and TRBJ1-2 gives the whole variable domain SAVISQKPSRDICQRGTSLTIQCQVDSQVTMMFWYRQQPGQSLTLIATANQGSEATYESGFVIDKFPISRPNLTFSTLTVSNMSPEDSSIYLCSTGQGGGYGYTFGSGTRLTVV.

In its sample, this clonotype is medium-sized. This chain connects TRBV12-3 or TRBV12-4 to TRBJ2-5; the D gene is possibly TRBD2 (6 bases). Deletions cut 1 base from V and 6 bases from J, with 12 bases between. The CDR3 covers 14 residues. The CDR3 region is CASSLDPSVQTQYF. The CDR3 nucleotides are TGTGCCAGCAGTTTAGACCCTAGCGTTCAGACCCAGTACTTC.

The CDR3 region has the DNA TGTGCCAGCAGCTTGGCCTCAACCGGGACTAGAACCGGGGAGCTGTTTTTT. Encoded protein: CASSLASTGTRTGELFF. The rearrangement uses TRBV5-4 and TRBJ2-2; 8 bases are shared with TRBD2. The germline V gene encodes CDR1 SGHNT and CDR2 YYREEE (reference sequence). The CDR3 loop spans 17 amino acids. Trimming cost V 0 bases and J 5 bases; bases outside gene matches: 9.

This sequence joins TRBV7-9 and TRBJ2-7; 12 bases fit TRBD2. Germline trimming cut 5 bases from V and 5 bases from J; bases unmatched to any gene: 10. This CDR3 has 16 amino acids. Germline-derived CDR1 and CDR2 are SEHNR and FQNEAQ (reference sequence). CDR3 in amino acids: CASSDGLAGLWDEQYF. The DNA of the CDR3 is TGTGCCAGCAGCGACGGACTAGCGGGACTCTGGGACGAGCAGTACTTC.

This sequence joins TRBV28 and TRBJ2-1; D possibly corresponds to TRBD1 (5 bases). Germline CDR1 MDHEN, CDR2 SYDVKM. V lost 5 bases, J lost 0 bases, and 11 bases lay in between. This CDR3 region has 15 residues. CDR3 sequence (DNA): TGTGCCAGCAGTCAAGACAGTAGCTCCTACAATGAGCAGTTCTTC. Protein: CASSQDSSSYNEQFF.

By proportion, this clonotype is medium-sized. J is TRBJ2-7 and V is TRBV10-3; 9 bases map to TRBD2. J was trimmed by 4 bases and V by 7 bases; bases with no gene match: 8. Germline V lookup: CDR1 ENHRY, CDR2 SYGVKD. The CDR3 runs 14 residues. CDR3 sequence reads: CAIKGLAGPYEQYF. CDR3 in DNA: TGTGCCATCAAGGGGCTAGCGGGACCGTACGAGCAGTACTTC.

The genes are TRBV29-1 and TRBJ2-3, with D perhaps TRBD1 (5 bases). CDR3 length: 14 residues. Germline CDR1 reads SQVTM; CDR2 reads ANQGSEA. Trimming removed 3 bases at V and 2 bases at J, with 12 bases between. The CDR3 loop reads CSVEGRDITDTQYF. The DNA for the CDR3 is TGCAGCGTTGAGGGCAGGGATATCACAGATACGCAGTATTTT.

The CDR3 nucleotides are TGTGCCAGCAGCTTAGCCCCGGGGGCCCACAATGAGCAGTTCTTC. As protein: CASSLAPGAHNEQFF. This chain uses TRBV7-6 with TRBJ2-1, with D possibly being TRBD1 or TRBD2 (6 bases each). V shed 0 bases and J shed 5 bases, with 11 bases lying between them. Germline CDR1 SGHVS, CDR2 FNYEAQ. The length of the CDR3 is 15 residues.

This clonotype is classed as medium-sized. In DNA form, the CDR3 reads TGTGCCAGCACCTACCGGAGGGAGGGCCTCAATGAGCAGTTCTTC. Its translation: CASTYRREGLNEQFF. The V and J genes are TRBV12-3 or TRBV12-4 and TRBJ2-1; 7 bases line up with TRBD2. CDR3 length: 15 residues. V shed 7 bases and J 6 bases; nucleotides not matched to a gene: 12.

V and J are TRBV18 and TRBJ1-1; D perhaps matches TRBD1 (6 bases). Looked up from germline, CDR1 is KGHSH and CDR2 is LQKENI. V was pared by 3 bases and J by 1 base, with 9 bases between. CDR3 length equals 14 residues. As DNA, the CDR3 is TGTGCCAGCTCACCGACAGGAGAGAACACTGAAGCTTTCTTT. Amino acids: CASSPTGENTEAFF. Looking up the rest from reference TRBV18 and TRBJ1-1 gives the full variable domain: NAGVMQNPRHLVRRRGQEARLRCSPMKGHSHVYWYRQLPEEGLKFMVYLQKENIIDESGMPKERFSAEFPKEGPSILRIQQVVRGDSAAYFCASSPTGENTEAFFGQGTRLTVV.

This clonotype qualifies as medium-sized. The J gene is TRBJ2-7, the V gene TRBV12-3 or TRBV12-4; D may be TRBD2 (6 bases). The V end was cut by 7 bases, the J end by 4 bases, with 17 bases between. CDR3 length: 14 amino acids. CDR3 in DNA: TGTGCCAGCAAGGAGGGCAGCTTCACATACGAGCAGTACTTC. This gives the protein CASKEGSFTYEQYF.